This paragraph covers one TCR beta chain sequence. Its antigen remains unknown. This entry belongs to a study of OX40 agonist ivuxolimab in advanced cancers. On the study more broadly: The patients received agonistic anti-OX40 (CD134) antibody ivuxolimab. A male proportion of 70% to 90% was recorded, with mean age about 54 years and range 23 to 79. The diagnoses of dose-escalation patients were hepatocellular carcinoma, melanoma, renal cell or head and neck cancer.

Study-level points and caveats: Expansion of clones was among the lowest in partial responders at 0.1-3.0 mg/kg.

Produced via immunoSEQ multiplex PCR; TCRdb's table is partial and in-frame only. Altogether about 47,000 clones are present, 75% to 90% being singletons, with the ten largest covering about 14%. Between the trimmed V and J ends, which lost 0 bases and 6 bases, there was a span of 14 bases. The CDR3 has 15 residues. The germline gives CDR1 SNHLY, CDR2 FYNNEI. The source of this sequence is an adult with an advanced solid tumor such as melanoma, head and neck, liver or kidney cancer. The chain links TRBV2 to TRBJ1-1; possibly TRBD1 for D (5 bases). The sequenced sample was CD4+ or CD8+ T cells sorted from blood, obtained in a trial of the OX40 agonist ivuxolimab. For the CDR3, the DNA is TGTGCCAGCAGTGAAGCCAGGGCGATGAGGCCTGAAGCTTTCTTT. It specifies CASSEARAMRPEAFF.